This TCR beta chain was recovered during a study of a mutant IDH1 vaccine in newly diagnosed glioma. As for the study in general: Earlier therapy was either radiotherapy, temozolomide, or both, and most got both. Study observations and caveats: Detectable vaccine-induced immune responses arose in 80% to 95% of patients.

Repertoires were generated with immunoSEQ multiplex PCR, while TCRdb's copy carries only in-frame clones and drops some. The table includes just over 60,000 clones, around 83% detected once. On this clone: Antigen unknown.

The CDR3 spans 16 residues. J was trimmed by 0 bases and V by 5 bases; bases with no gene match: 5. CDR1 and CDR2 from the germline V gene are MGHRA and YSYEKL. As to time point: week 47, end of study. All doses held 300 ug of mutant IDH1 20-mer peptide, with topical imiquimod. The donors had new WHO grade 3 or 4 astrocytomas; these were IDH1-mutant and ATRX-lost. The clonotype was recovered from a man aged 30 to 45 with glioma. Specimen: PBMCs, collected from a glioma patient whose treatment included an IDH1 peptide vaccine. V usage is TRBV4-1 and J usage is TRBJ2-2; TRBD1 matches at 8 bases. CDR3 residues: CASSATGVTNTGELFF. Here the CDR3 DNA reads TGCGCCAGCAGCGCGACAGGGGTGACGAACACCGGGGAGCTGTTTTTT.